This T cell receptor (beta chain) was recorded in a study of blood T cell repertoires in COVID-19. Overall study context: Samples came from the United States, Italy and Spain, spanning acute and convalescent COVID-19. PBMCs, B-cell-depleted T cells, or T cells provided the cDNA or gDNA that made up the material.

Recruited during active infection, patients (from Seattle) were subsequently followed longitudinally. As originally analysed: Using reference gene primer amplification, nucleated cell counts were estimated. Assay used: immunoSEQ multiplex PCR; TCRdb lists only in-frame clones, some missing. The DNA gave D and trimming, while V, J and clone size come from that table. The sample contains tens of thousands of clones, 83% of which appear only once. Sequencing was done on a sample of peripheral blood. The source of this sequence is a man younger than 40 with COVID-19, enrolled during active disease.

CDR3 residues: CASTSGRLTGNTIYF. DNA of the CDR3: TGTGCCAGCACCTCGGGAAGGCTAACTGGAAACACCATATATTTT. The genes are TRBV6-5 and TRBJ1-3; D is undetermined. V was trimmed by 7 bases and J by 2 bases, leaving 15 bases between them. Germline V gene sequence: CDR1 MNHEY, CDR2 SVGAGI. The CDR3 contains 15 residues.